The rows below give T cell receptor beta chains drawn from one sample of a study of OX40 agonist ivuxolimab in advanced cancers. Repertoires were generated with immunoSEQ multiplex PCR, while TCRdb's copy carries only in-frame clones and drops some. Of fewer than 35,000 clones in the sample, roughly 79% were seen once. Sample: CD4+ or CD8+ T cells sorted from blood, taken in a trial of the OX40 agonist ivuxolimab. Receptors originate from an adult with an advanced solid tumor such as melanoma, head and neck, liver or kidney cancer. The CDR3 runs from the conserved cysteine through the conserved F or W. Each record gives: clone size, D gene, J gene, V gene, CDR3 DNA, CDR3 protein. A D gene is named only where the DNA matches it firmly. Where a row states a size, it is once, few, many or the class of an expanded clone; other rows omit it.

clone size: NA
D gene: NA
J gene: TRBJ2-3
V gene: TRBV6-5
CDR3 DNA: TGTGCCAGCAGACTCCTCTTGAGCACAGATACGCAGTATTTT
CDR3 protein: CASRLLLSTDTQYF

clone size: NA
D gene: TRBD1
J gene: TRBJ2-1
V gene: TRBV5-8
CDR3 DNA: TGTGCCAGCAGCTCCTCCGGGACAGGCTACAATGAGCAGTTCTTC
CDR3 protein: CASSSSGTGYNEQFF

clone size: NA
D gene: TRBD1
J gene: TRBJ1-4
V gene: TRBV28
CDR3 DNA: TGTGCCAGCAGCTCGACAGGGGGAATGGGCGAAAAACTGTTTTTT
CDR3 protein: CASSSTGGMGEKLFF

clone size: NA
D gene: NA
J gene: TRBJ1-5
V gene: TRBV10-3
CDR3 DNA: TGTGCCATCAGTGAGTATAGCAATCAGCCCCAGCATTTT
CDR3 protein: CAISEYSNQPQHF

clone size: NA
D gene: TRBD2
J gene: TRBJ2-3
V gene: TRBV4-1
CDR3 DNA: TGCGCCAGCAGCCCGTATAGCGGGGGGGGTCCAGATACGCAGTATTTT
CDR3 protein: CASSPYSGGGPDTQYF

clone size: NA
D gene: TRBD1
J gene: TRBJ2-3
V gene: TRBV25-1
CDR3 DNA: TGTGCCAGCAGTGAAGAACAGGGGGCAGATACGCAGTATTTT
CDR3 protein: CASSEEQGADTQYF

clone size: NA
D gene: NA
J gene: TRBJ2-3
V gene: TRBV4-2
CDR3 DNA: TGTGCCAGCAGCCGACCTAGCACAGATACGCAGTATTTT
CDR3 protein: CASSRPSTDTQYF

clone size: NA
D gene: TRBD2
J gene: TRBJ2-1
V gene: TRBV4-1
CDR3 DNA: TGCGCCAGCAGCCTAACTAGCGGGGATGACTCCTACAATGAGCAGTTCTTC
CDR3 protein: CASSLTSGDDSYNEQFF

clone size: NA
D gene: TRBD1
J gene: TRBJ1-2
V gene: TRBV5-6
CDR3 DNA: TGTGCCAGCAGGGGGACAGGGGTGGGCTACACCTTC
CDR3 protein: CASRGTGVGYTF

clone size: NA
D gene: TRBD2
J gene: TRBJ2-1
V gene: TRBV5-1
CDR3 DNA: TGCGCCAGCAGCCCGGGGGGGAGTATAAATGAGCAGTTCTTC
CDR3 protein: CASSPGGSINEQFF

clone size: few
D gene: TRBD2
J gene: TRBJ2-1
V gene: TRBV2
CDR3 DNA: TGTGCCAGCAGTGCCTCCCGGGACTATTACAATGAGCAGTTCTTC
CDR3 protein: CASSASRDYYNEQFF

clone size: NA
D gene: TRBD1
J gene: TRBJ2-3
V gene: TRBV15
CDR3 DNA: TGTGCCACCAGCAGGCCGACAGGGGGCGGCACAGATACGCAGTATTTT
CDR3 protein: CATSRPTGGGTDTQYF

clone size: NA
D gene: TRBD1
J gene: TRBJ1-2
V gene: TRBV2
CDR3 DNA: TGTGCCAGCAAGAACCAATGGACAGGGGATGTCTATGGCTACACCTTC
CDR3 protein: CASKNQWTGDVYGYTF

clone size: NA
D gene: TRBD2
J gene: TRBJ2-2
V gene: TRBV5-3
CDR3 DNA: TGTGCCAGAAGCCTAGCGGGTGGGAGAGGTACCGGGGAGCTGTTTTTT
CDR3 protein: CARSLAGGRGTGELFF

clone size: once
D gene: NA
J gene: TRBJ1-1
V gene: TRBV19
CDR3 DNA: TGTGCCAGTAGGGGGTTGGGAGCCATGAACACTGAAGCTTTCTTT
CDR3 protein: CASRGLGAMNTEAFF

clone size: once
D gene: TRBD1
J gene: TRBJ1-5
V gene: TRBV6-1
CDR3 DNA: TGTGCCAGCAGTGCGACAGGGCGGAATCAGCCCCAGCATTTT
CDR3 protein: CASSATGRNQPQHF

clone size: NA
D gene: NA
J gene: TRBJ2-2
V gene: TRBV9
CDR3 DNA: TGTGCCAGCAGCGCCAACCGGGACCATGACACCGGGGAGCTGTTTTTT
CDR3 protein: CASSANRDHDTGELFF

clone size: many
D gene: TRBD1
J gene: TRBJ1-6
V gene: TRBV28
CDR3 DNA: TGTGCCAGCAGTTCTTTTCCAGGGGGTAACCCCCGCTCCTATAATTCACCCCTCCACTTT
CDR3 protein: CASSSFPGGNPRSYNSPLHF

clone size: NA
D gene: TRBD1
J gene: TRBJ2-7
V gene: TRBV5-1
CDR3 DNA: TGCGCCAGCAGTTCGGGACAGGGTCTAGAGCAGTACTTC
CDR3 protein: CASSSGQGLEQYF

clone size: NA
D gene: NA
J gene: TRBJ2-3
V gene: TRBV19
CDR3 DNA: TGTGCCAGTAGTATGGCGCGGGCTAGCACAGATACGCAGTATTTT
CDR3 protein: CASSMARASTDTQYF

clone size: NA
D gene: NA
J gene: TRBJ2-7
V gene: TRBV7-7
CDR3 DNA: TGTGCTAGCAGCCGTACACTAACATCCTACGAGCAGTACTTC
CDR3 protein: CASSRTLTSYEQYF

clone size: NA
D gene: TRBD1
J gene: TRBJ2-7
V gene: TRBV14
CDR3 DNA: TGTGCCAGCAGCTCCGGGACAGGGGGCTACGAGCAGTACTTC
CDR3 protein: CASSSGTGGYEQYF

clone size: NA
D gene: NA
J gene: TRBJ2-5
V gene: TRBV2
CDR3 DNA: TGTGCCAGCAATGGAAGGGGCAGGGAGACCCAGTACTTC
CDR3 protein: CASNGRGRETQYF

clone size: NA
D gene: TRBD1
J gene: TRBJ2-1
V gene: TRBV9
CDR3 DNA: TGTGCCAGCAGCAACGCGGGACAGGGGAATGAGCAGTTCTTC
CDR3 protein: CASSNAGQGNEQFF

clone size: once
D gene: NA
J gene: TRBJ2-4
V gene: TRBV2
CDR3 DNA: TGTGCCAGCCTGACCGGGACAATAGCCAAAAACATTCAGTACTTC
CDR3 protein: CASLTGTIAKNIQYF

clone size: once
D gene: NA
J gene: TRBJ2-3
V gene: TRBV30
CDR3 DNA: TGTGCCTGGAGTGTAAGCTCAGATACGCAGTATTTT
CDR3 protein: CAWSVSSDTQYF

clone size: NA
D gene: TRBD2
J gene: TRBJ2-7
V gene: TRBV11-1
CDR3 DNA: TGTGCCAGCAGCTTAGATCCTCCGGGACTAGACTACGAGCAGTACTTC
CDR3 protein: CASSLDPPGLDYEQYF

clone size: NA
D gene: TRBD1
J gene: TRBJ1-1
V gene: TRBV11-2
CDR3 DNA: TGTGCCAGCAGCAGGACGACAGGGATGAACACTGAAGCTTTCTTT
CDR3 protein: CASSRTTGMNTEAFF

clone size: NA
D gene: NA
J gene: TRBJ1-4
V gene: TRBV15
CDR3 DNA: TGTGCCACCAGCAGACAGACAGGCTCGAATGAAAAACTGTTTTTT
CDR3 protein: CATSRQTGSNEKLFF

clone size: NA
D gene: NA
J gene: TRBJ2-3
V gene: TRBV7-2
CDR3 DNA: TGTGCCAGCAGCTTAGCCTTAGGCAGGGTGACAGATACGCAGTATTTT
CDR3 protein: CASSLALGRVTDTQYF

clone size: NA
D gene: NA
J gene: TRBJ1-5
V gene: TRBV28
CDR3 DNA: TGTGCCAGCAGTTTAAGGCATCAGCCCCAGCATTTT
CDR3 protein: CASSLRHQPQHF

clone size: once
D gene: TRBD2
J gene: TRBJ2-3
V gene: TRBV9
CDR3 DNA: TGTGCCAGCAGCCTCACTAGCGGCACAGATACGCAGTATTTT
CDR3 protein: CASSLTSGTDTQYF

clone size: NA
D gene: NA
J gene: TRBJ2-7
V gene: TRBV6-1
CDR3 DNA: TGTGCCAGCAGTGAAGCCGGAGGGGCCAGCTACGAGCAGTACTTC
CDR3 protein: CASSEAGGASYEQYF

clone size: NA
D gene: NA
J gene: TRBJ2-1
V gene: TRBV7-2
CDR3 DNA: TGTGCCAGCAGCTTATATAATTTGGTTGGGTTCTTC
CDR3 protein: CASSLYNLVGFF

clone size: NA
D gene: NA
J gene: TRBJ2-1
V gene: TRBV11-3
CDR3 DNA: TGTGCCAGCAGCTTAGAGGGCCAGCACTCCTACAATGAGCAGTTCTTC
CDR3 protein: CASSLEGQHSYNEQFF

clone size: NA
D gene: NA
J gene: TRBJ2-1
V gene: TRBV11-2
CDR3 DNA: TGTGCTTGCCGAGGGAATGAGCAGTTCTTC
CDR3 protein: CACRGNEQFF

clone size: few
D gene: NA
J gene: TRBJ2-7
V gene: TRBV2
CDR3 DNA: TGTGCCAGCAGTGAACAGGGGGGACCCTACGAGCAGTACTTC
CDR3 protein: CASSEQGGPYEQYF

clone size: NA
D gene: NA
J gene: TRBJ2-7
V gene: TRBV19
CDR3 DNA: TGTGCCAGTAGTATAGCAGCGACAGGATCCTACGAGCAGTACTTC
CDR3 protein: CASSIAATGSYEQYF

clone size: NA
D gene: TRBD1
J gene: TRBJ1-1
V gene: TRBV30
CDR3 DNA: TGTGCCTGCCAGACCGTGGGACAGTCGAACACTGAAGCTTTCTTT
CDR3 protein: CACQTVGQSNTEAFF

clone size: once
D gene: NA
J gene: TRBJ1-3
V gene: TRBV29-1
CDR3 DNA: TGCAGCGTCCAAGAAGGAAGCTCTGGAAACACCATATATTTT
CDR3 protein: CSVQEGSSGNTIYF

clone size: once
D gene: TRBD1
J gene: TRBJ2-7
V gene: TRBV28
CDR3 DNA: TGTGCCAGCAGTTCATCCGGACAGGTAAACGTCTACGAGCAGTACTTC
CDR3 protein: CASSSSGQVNVYEQYF

clone size: NA
D gene: NA
J gene: TRBJ1-5
V gene: TRBV6-6
CDR3 DNA: TGTGCCAGCAGTTACTCGCAGGGCAATCAGCCCCAGCATTTT
CDR3 protein: CASSYSQGNQPQHF

clone size: NA
D gene: NA
J gene: TRBJ1-1
V gene: TRBV30
CDR3 DNA: TGTGCCTGGAGGTCAGAAAGGTCCGGGGGGGCTTTCTTT
CDR3 protein: CAWRSERSGGAFF

clone size: NA
D gene: TRBD1
J gene: TRBJ1-1
V gene: TRBV23-1
CDR3 DNA: TGCGCCAGCGGGGACAGGGGGCGCGGAGGGAACACTGAAGCTTTCTTT
CDR3 protein: CASGDRGRGGNTEAFF

clone size: NA
D gene: NA
J gene: TRBJ2-2
V gene: TRBV9
CDR3 DNA: TGTGCCAGCAGCGTAGAAGGTTCCGGGGAGCTGTTTTTT
CDR3 protein: CASSVEGSGELFF

clone size: NA
D gene: NA
J gene: TRBJ1-4
V gene: TRBV19
CDR3 DNA: TGTGCCAGTAGAAGCGGGACGATTAATGAAAAACTGTTTTTT
CDR3 protein: CASRSGTINEKLFF

clone size: NA
D gene: NA
J gene: TRBJ2-2
V gene: TRBV5-6
CDR3 DNA: TGTGCCACCAGGTCGTCGAACACCGGGGAGCTGTTTTTT
CDR3 protein: CATRSSNTGELFF

clone size: NA
D gene: NA
J gene: TRBJ1-5
V gene: TRBV28
CDR3 DNA: TGTGCCAGCAGTTTATTGGAGCAATGGGGAAGCGGTCAGCCCCAGCATTTT
CDR3 protein: CASSLLEQWGSGQPQHF

clone size: NA
D gene: TRBD1
J gene: TRBJ1-2
V gene: TRBV14
CDR3 DNA: TGTGCCAGCAGCCGCGGGACAGCTAACTATGGCTACACCTTC
CDR3 protein: CASSRGTANYGYTF

clone size: once
D gene: NA
J gene: TRBJ2-7
V gene: TRBV6-5
CDR3 DNA: TGTGCCAGCGGGGATCCTACTTACGAGCAGTACTTC
CDR3 protein: CASGDPTYEQYF

clone size: few
D gene: TRBD1
J gene: TRBJ2-1
V gene: TRBV7-9
CDR3 DNA: TGTGCCAGCAGCTTAGCTGGGGACAGTGATCTCTTC
CDR3 protein: CASSLAGDSDLF

clone size: NA
D gene: NA
J gene: TRBJ2-2
V gene: TRBV28
CDR3 DNA: TGTGCCAGCCCATCAGGGTATGCGGGGGAGCTGTTTTTT
CDR3 protein: CASPSGYAGELFF

clone size: NA
D gene: NA
J gene: TRBJ2-6
V gene: TRBV18
CDR3 DNA: TGTGCCAGCTCACGACGAAGCGGAATCGCAAACTCTGGGGCCAACGTCCTGACTTTC
CDR3 protein: CASSRRSGIANSGANVLTF

clone size: NA
D gene: NA
J gene: TRBJ2-7
V gene: TRBV7-2
CDR3 DNA: TGTGCCAGCAGCTCCGAATTCGGGCACTACGAGCAGTACTTC
CDR3 protein: CASSSEFGHYEQYF

clone size: NA
D gene: NA
J gene: TRBJ1-6
V gene: TRBV9
CDR3 DNA: TGTGCCAGCAGCGTAGAACAGGGAAATAATTCACCCCTCCACTTT
CDR3 protein: CASSVEQGNNSPLHF